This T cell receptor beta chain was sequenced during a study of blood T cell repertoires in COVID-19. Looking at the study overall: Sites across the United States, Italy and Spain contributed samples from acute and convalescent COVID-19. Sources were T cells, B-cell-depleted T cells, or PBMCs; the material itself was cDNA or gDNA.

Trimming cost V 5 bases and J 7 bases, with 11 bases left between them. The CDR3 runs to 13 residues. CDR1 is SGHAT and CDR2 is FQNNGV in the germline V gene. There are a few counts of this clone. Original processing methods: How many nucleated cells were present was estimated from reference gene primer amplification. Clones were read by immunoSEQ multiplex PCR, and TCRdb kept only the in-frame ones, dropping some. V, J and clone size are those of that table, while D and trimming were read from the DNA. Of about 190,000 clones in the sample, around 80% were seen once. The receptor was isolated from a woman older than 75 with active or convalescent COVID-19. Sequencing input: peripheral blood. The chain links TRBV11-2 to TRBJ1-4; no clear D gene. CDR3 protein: CASSLSDGEKLFF. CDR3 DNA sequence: TGTGCCAGCAGCCTCAGCGATGGTGAAAAACTGTTTTTT.